This T cell receptor (beta chain) was sequenced for a study of cytomegalovirus exposure and HLA in healthy donors. Study at large: Inside one of the first data releases sat some 93 million unique TCRs taken from HLA-typed donors. Among the roughly 400 donors who were genotyped, over 70% fell in the genetic ancestry cluster that is associated with self-reported Caucasian donors. Study-level findings and limits: It was reported that TCR beta sequences correctly inferred the HLA-A and HLA-B alleles for most subjects.

This clone is a singleton in its sample. Its antigen is still unknown. These donors, healthy bone marrow donors, were studied. Germline V lookup: CDR1 SEHNR, CDR2 FQNEAQ (reference sequence). The CDR3 consists of 16 residues. V lost 7 bases, J lost 5 bases, and 12 bases stayed unmatched. PCR used 60 Vbeta primers and 13 Jbeta primers. TCRdb's table, derived via immunoSEQ multiplex PCR, lists solely in-frame clones and lacks some. The table lists 140,000 or so clones, roughly 72% of them singletons. The sequencing sample was made of PBMCs. This sequence joins TRBV7-9 and TRBJ2-1; 9 bases match TRBD2. The TCR was taken from a middle-aged man in good health and CMV-seronegative. CDR3 coding DNA: TGTGCCAGCACCCGCGGGGGCGGGGGGGCCGACAATGAGCAGTTCTTC. Its translation: CASTRGGGGADNEQFF.